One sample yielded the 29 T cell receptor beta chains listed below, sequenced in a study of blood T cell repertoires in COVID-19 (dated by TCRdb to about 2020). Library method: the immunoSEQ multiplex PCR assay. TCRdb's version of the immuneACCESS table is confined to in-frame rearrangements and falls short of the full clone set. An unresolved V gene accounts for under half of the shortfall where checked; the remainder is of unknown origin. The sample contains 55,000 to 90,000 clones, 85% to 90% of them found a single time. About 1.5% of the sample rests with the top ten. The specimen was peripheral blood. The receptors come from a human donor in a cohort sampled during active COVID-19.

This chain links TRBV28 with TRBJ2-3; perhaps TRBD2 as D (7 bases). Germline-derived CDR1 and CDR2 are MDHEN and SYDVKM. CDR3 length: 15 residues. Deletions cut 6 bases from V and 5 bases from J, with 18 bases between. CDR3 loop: CASSRWGGSVDTQYF. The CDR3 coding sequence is TGTGCCAGCAGCCGATGGGGGGGCAGCGTAGATACGCAGTATTTT.

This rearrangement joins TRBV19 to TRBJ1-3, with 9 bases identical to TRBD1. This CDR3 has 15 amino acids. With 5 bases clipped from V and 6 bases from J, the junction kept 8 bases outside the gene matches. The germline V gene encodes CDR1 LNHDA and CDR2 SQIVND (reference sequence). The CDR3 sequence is CASSSGDRGTNTIYF. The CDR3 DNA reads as TGTGCCAGTAGTTCAGGAGACAGGGGGACAAACACCATATATTTT. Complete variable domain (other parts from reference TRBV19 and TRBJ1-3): DGGITQSPKYLFRKEGQNVTLSCEQNLNHDAMYWYRQDPGQGLRLIYYSQIVNDFQKGDIAEGYSVSREKKESFPLTVTSAQKNPTAFYLCASSSGDRGTNTIYFGEGSWLTVV.

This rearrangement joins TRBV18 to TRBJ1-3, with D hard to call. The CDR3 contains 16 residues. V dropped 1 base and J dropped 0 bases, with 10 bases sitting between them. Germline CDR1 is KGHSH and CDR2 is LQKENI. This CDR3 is CASSPLQVISGNTIYF. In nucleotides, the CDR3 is TGTGCCAGCTCACCACTTCAGGTGATCTCTGGAAACACCATATATTTT.

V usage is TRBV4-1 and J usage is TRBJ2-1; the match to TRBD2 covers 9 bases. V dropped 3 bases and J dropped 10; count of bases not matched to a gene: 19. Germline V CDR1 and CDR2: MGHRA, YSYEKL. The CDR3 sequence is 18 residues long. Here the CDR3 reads CASSHASSGNRRWGEQFF. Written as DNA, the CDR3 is TGCGCCAGCAGCCACGCGTCTAGCGGGAACCGGCGATGGGGGGAGCAGTTCTTC.

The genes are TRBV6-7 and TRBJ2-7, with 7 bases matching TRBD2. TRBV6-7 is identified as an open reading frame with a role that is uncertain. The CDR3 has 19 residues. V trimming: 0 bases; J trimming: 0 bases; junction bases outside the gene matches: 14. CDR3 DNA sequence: TGTGCCAGCAGTTACTCGACAGAAGTCAACGGGAGGTGCTCCTACGAGCAGTACTTC. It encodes CASSYSTEVNGRCSYEQYF.

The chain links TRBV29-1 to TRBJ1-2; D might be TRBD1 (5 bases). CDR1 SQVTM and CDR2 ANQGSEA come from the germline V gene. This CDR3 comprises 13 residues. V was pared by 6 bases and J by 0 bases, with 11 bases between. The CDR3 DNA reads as TGCAGCGTACAAGACAGAACTAACTATGGCTACACCTTC. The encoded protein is CSVQDRTNYGYTF.

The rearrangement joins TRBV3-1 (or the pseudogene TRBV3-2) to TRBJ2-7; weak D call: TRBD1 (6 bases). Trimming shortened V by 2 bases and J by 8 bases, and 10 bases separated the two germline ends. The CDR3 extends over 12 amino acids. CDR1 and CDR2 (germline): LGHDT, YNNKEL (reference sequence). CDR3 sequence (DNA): TGTGCCAGCAGCCAATCACAGGGCAAGCAGTACTTC. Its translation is CASSQSQGKQYF.

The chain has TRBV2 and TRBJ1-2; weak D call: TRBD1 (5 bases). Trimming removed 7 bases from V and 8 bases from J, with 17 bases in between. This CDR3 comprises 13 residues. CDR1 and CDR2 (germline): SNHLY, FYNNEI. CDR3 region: CASNRGGGSGYTF. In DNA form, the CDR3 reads TGTGCCAGCAATCGGGGGGGAGGAAGCGGCTACACCTTC.

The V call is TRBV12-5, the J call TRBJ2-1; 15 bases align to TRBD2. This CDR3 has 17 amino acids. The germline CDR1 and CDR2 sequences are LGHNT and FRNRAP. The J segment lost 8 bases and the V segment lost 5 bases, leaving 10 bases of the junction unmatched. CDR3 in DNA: TGTGCTAGTGGTCTGGGACTAGCGGGGGGTCCTAGGGATGAGCAGTTCTTC. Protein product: CASGLGLAGGPRDEQFF.

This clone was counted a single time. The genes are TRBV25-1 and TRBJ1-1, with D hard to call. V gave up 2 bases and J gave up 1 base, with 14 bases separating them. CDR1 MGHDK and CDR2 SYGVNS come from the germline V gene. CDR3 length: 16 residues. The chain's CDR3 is CASSEREDLPNTEAFF. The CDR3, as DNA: TGTGCCAGCAGTGAAAGAGAGGATCTCCCGAACACTGAAGCTTTCTTT. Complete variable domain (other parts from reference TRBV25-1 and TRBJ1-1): EADIYQTPRYLVIGTGKKITLECSQTMGHDKMYWYQQDPGMELHLIHYSYGVNSTEKGDLSSESTVSRIRTEHFPLTLESARPSHTSQYLCASSEREDLPNTEAFFGQGTRLTVV.

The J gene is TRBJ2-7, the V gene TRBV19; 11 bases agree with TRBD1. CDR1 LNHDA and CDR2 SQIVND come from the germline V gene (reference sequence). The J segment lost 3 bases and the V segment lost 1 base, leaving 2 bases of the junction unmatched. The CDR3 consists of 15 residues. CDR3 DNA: TGTGCCAGTAGTATAGGGACAGGGGGCGACTACGAGCAGTACTTC. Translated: CASSIGTGGDYEQYF. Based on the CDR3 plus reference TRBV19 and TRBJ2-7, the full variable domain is DGGITQSPKYLFRKEGQNVTLSCEQNLNHDAMYWYRQDPGQGLRLIYYSQIVNDFQKGDIAEGYSVSREKKESFPLTVTSAQKNPTAFYLCASSIGTGGDYEQYFGPGTRLTVT.

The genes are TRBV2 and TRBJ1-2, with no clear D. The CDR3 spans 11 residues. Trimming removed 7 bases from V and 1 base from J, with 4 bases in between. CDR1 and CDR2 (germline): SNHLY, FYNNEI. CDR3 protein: CASNINYGYTF. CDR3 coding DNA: TGTGCCAGCAATATTAACTATGGCTACACCTTC.

Written as DNA, the CDR3 is TGTGCCAGCAGTGATGGCGGCTACTATGGCTACACCTTC. Translating gives CASSDGGYYGYTF. The chain carries TRBV6-1 and TRBJ1-2, with no clear D. Deletions cut 3 bases from V and 3 bases from J, with 8 bases between. There are 13 residues in the CDR3. The germline gives CDR1 MNHNS, CDR2 SASEGT.

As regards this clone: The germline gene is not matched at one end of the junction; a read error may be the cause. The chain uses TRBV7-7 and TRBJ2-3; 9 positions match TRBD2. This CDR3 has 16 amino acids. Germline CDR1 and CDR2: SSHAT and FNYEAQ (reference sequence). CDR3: CASSLVAGEGPNTQYF. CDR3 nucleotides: TGTGCTAGCAGCCTAGTAGCGGGAGAGGGCCCTAATACGCAGTATTTT.

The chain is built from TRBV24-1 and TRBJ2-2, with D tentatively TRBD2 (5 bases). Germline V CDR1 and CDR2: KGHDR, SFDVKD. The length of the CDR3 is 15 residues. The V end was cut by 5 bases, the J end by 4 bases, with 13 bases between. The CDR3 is CATSGFEGSTGELFF. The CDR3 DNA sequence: TGTGCCACCAGTGGGTTCGAAGGGAGCACCGGGGAGCTGTTTTTT.

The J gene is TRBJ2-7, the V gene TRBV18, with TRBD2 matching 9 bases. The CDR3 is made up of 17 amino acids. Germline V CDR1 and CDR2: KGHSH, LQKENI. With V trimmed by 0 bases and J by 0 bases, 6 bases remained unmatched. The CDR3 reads CASSPPGLAGRSYEQYF. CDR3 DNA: TGTGCCAGCTCACCACCTGGGCTAGCGGGGCGCTCCTACGAGCAGTACTTC.

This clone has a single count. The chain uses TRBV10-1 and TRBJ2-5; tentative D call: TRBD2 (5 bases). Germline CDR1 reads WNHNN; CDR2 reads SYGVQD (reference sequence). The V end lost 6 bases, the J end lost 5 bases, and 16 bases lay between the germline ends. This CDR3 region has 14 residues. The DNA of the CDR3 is TGCGCCAGCAGGCCCCCTGACTACTTTGAGACCCAGTACTTC. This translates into CASRPPDYFETQYF.

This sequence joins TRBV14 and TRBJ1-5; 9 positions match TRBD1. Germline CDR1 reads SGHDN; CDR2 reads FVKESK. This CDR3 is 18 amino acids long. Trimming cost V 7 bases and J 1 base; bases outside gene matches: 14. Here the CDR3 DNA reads TGTGCCAGCACCTTCAATCCGGACAGGGGCACCAGCAATCAGCCCCAGCATTTT. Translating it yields CASTFNPDRGTSNQPQHF. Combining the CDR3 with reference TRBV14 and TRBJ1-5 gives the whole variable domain EAGVTQFPSHSVIEKGQTVTLRCDPISGHDNLYWYRRVMGKEIKFLLHFVKESKQDESGMPNNRFLAERTGGTYSTLKVQPAELEDSGVYFCASTFNPDRGTSNQPQHFGDGTRLSIL.

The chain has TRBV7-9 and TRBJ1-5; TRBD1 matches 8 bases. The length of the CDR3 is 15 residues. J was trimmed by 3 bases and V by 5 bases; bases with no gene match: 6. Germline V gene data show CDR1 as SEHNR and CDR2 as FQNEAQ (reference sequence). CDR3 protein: CASSVGTGDNQPQHF. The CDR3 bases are TGTGCCAGCAGCGTTGGGACAGGAGACAATCAGCCCCAGCATTTT.

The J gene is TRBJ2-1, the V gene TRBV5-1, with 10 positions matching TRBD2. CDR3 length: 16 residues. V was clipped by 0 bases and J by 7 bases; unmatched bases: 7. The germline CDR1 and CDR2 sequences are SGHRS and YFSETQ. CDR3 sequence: CASSLALAGVVNEQFF. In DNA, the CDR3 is TGCGCCAGCAGCTTGGCCCTAGCGGGAGTGGTGAATGAGCAGTTCTTC.

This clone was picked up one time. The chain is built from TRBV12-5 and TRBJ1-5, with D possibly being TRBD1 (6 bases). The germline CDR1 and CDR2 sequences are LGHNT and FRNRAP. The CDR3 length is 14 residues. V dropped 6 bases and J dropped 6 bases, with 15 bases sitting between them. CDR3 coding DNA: TGTGCTAGTGGCATGGACAGTGCGAGTCAGCCCCAGCATTTT. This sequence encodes CASGMDSASQPQHF. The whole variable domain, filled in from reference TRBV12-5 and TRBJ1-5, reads DARVTQTPRHKVTEMGQEVTMRCQPILGHNTVFWYRQTMMQGLELLAYFRNRAPLDDSGMPKDRFSAEMPDATLATLKIQPSEPRDSAVYFCASGMDSASQPQHFGDGTRLSIL.

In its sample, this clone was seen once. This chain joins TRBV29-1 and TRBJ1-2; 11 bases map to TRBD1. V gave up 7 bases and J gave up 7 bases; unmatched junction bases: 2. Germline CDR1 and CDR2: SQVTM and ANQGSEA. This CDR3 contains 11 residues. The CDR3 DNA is TGCAGCGCCGGACAGGGGGCTGGCTACACCTTC. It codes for CSAGQGAGYTF.

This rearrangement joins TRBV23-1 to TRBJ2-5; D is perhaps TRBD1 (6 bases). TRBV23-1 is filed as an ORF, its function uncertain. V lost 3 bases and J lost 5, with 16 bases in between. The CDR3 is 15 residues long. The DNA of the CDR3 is TGCGCCAGCAGTCATTTTCAGACAGGAAAGGAGACCCAGTACTTC. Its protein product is CASSHFQTGKETQYF.

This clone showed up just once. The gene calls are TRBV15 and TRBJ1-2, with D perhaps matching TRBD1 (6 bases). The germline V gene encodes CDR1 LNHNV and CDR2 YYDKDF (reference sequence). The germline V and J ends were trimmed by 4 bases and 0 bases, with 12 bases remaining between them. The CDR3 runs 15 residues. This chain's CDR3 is CATSNRDTPNYGYTF. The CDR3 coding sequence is TGTGCCACCAGCAACCGGGACACCCCTAACTATGGCTACACCTTC. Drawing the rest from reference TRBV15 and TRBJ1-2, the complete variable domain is DAMVIQNPRYQVTQFGKPVTLSCSQTLNHNVMYWYQQKSSQAPKLLFHYYDKDFNNEADTPDNFQSRRPNTSFCFLDIRSPGLGDTAMYLCATSNRDTPNYGYTFGSGTRLTVV.

The CDR3 DNA reads TGTGCCACCAGCAACGGTCGGCGGGGTCCAAGCACAGATACGCAGTATTTT. Amino acid sequence: CATSNGRRGPSTDTQYF. The gene calls are TRBV15 and TRBJ2-3; TRBD2 might be the D (6 bases). The germline V and J ends were trimmed by 4 bases and 0 bases, with 17 bases remaining between them. Germline V lookup: CDR1 LNHNV, CDR2 YYDKDF (reference sequence). The CDR3 is 17 amino acids.

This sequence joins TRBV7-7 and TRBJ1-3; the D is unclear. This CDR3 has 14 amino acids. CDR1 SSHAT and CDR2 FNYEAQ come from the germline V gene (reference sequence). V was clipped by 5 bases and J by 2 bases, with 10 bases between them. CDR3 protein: CASSKLGAGNTIYF. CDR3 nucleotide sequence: TGTGCCAGCAGCAAGCTCGGAGCTGGAAACACCATATATTTT. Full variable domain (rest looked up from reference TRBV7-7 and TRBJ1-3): GAGVSQSPRYKVTKRGQDVTLRCDPISSHATLYWYQQALGQGPEFLTYFNYEAQPDKSGLPSDRFSAERPEGSISTLTIQRTEQRDSAMYRCASSKLGAGNTIYFGEGSWLTVV.

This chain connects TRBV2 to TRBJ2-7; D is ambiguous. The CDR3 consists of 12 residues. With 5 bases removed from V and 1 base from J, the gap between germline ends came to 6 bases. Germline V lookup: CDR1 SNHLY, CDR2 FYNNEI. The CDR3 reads CASSLSSYEQYF. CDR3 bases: TGTGCCAGCAGTCTGAGTTCCTACGAGCAGTACTTC. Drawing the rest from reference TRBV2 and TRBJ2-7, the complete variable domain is EPEVTQTPSHQVTQMGQEVILRCVPISNHLYFYWYRQILGQKVEFLVSFYNNEISEKSEIFDDQFSVERPDGSNFTLKIRSTKLEDSAMYFCASSLSSYEQYFGPGTRLTVT.

CDR3 bases: TGCGCCAGCAGCTCATCAGGACTAGCGTCGAATGAGCAGTTCTTC. The encoded protein is CASSSSGLASNEQFF. V usage is TRBV5-1 and J usage is TRBJ2-1, with 9 bases fitting TRBD2. Trimming cost V 3 bases and J 7 bases; bases outside gene matches: 8. The CDR3 has 15 residues. Germline V gene lookup returns CDR1 SGHRS and CDR2 YFSETQ.

CDR3 loop: CASSLGLAGEHEQFF. The CDR3 DNA sequence: TGTGCCAGCAGCTTGGGACTAGCGGGAGAGCATGAGCAGTTCTTC. This chain links TRBV7-9 with TRBJ2-1; 14 bases match TRBD2. CDR1 is SEHNR, CDR2 FQNEAQ, per germline (reference sequence). V was pared by 3 bases and J by 8 bases, with 3 bases of the junction left unmatched. This CDR3 region has 15 residues.